This record covers a single T cell receptor (beta chain). Its antigen is unknown. One base away there is no much larger clone; base qualities are not given. The record originates from a study of blood T cells in healthy people across ages (dated by TCRdb to between 2014 and 2017). Background on the whole study: In model experiments, template switching captured roughly one uniquely barcoded TCR beta cDNA molecule for every two T cells. Age-related changes in TCR beta repertoire diversity were measured in the study by deep sequencing normalized with unique cDNA molecular identifiers. Four age groups were formed from the donors: young (average 16 years), middle-aged (around 40), aged (roughly 56) and long-lived (around 82). Two additional independent replicas of 1 million unique cDNA reads from the same blood draw were analyzed for two donors (one aged 18 to 29 and one aged 80 or older).

Overall results and qualifications from the work: Because the CMV infection status of the donors was unknown, age-related changes in expanded clonotypes may potentially have been confounded. Estimates of total diversity based on one million sequenced T cells were considered lower bounds and underestimates. As age increased, observed TCR beta diversity per million T cells dropped in a roughly linear way, and a significant reduction was already evident by age around 41. Bulk unsorted PBMC profiling prevented conclusive comparison of naive and antigen-experienced compartments. Compared with the aged group, more naive CD4+ T cells, fewer expanded clones and increased TCR diversity were shown by the long-lived group, suggesting age selection. The percentage of naive T cells measured by flow cytometry correlated strongly with observed TCR beta diversity.

Systemically healthy Caucasian individuals from Russia, roughly 40 in total and aged roughly 6 to 100 years, were included as donors. Each donor gave about 9.7 milliliters of peripheral blood, drawn into EDTA-treated Vacutainer tubes. PBMCs were isolated by Ficoll-Paque density-gradient centrifugation, with at least 6.5 million obtained per sample. Trizol reagent was used to extract total RNA from PBMCs, with at least 6 micrograms per sample. Naive CD45RAhigh/CD27high T cell percentages were measured by flow cytometry on a PBMC aliquot from every donor. Libraries came from 5' RACE. Data came from an Illumina HiSeq 2500. A second PCR of about 6 to 11 cycles was run with a J-beta primer mix and a sample-barcoded 5' primer. A template-switch 5' adaptor carrying 12 random nucleotides introduced a unique molecular identifier onto each TCR beta cDNA molecule. Each sample yielded at least 2.5 million CDR3-containing paired-end reads. First-strand cDNA synthesis was performed from all RNA using the Mint cDNA synthesis kit, with priming by a TRBC-specific oligonucleotide. All cDNA was treated with uracil-DNA glycosylase and then went through a first 18-cycle PCR with the universal primers M1SS and BC2_uni_R. The authors' pipeline ran thus. For normalization, 1 million high-quality reads, each with a distinct molecular identifier, were randomly selected from each sample. Instead of being binned into consensus sequences, reads that shared molecular identifiers were thrown out. CDR3 identification, clonotype clustering and error correction used MiTCR with a Q25 quality threshold and the strictest error-elimination algorithm. A nonparametric unseen species model using Euler transformation provided a lower-bound estimate of total TCR beta diversity. TCRdb reprocessed the public reads (quality trimming at Q25 with fastp, clone calling with MiXCR) and kept in-frame beta chains. Each entry merges the rows of one CDR3 protein and shows their most common DNA and genes. TCRdb's processing, not the authors' own work, is the source of the V and J calls. The sample yields approximately 780,000 distinct CDR3 sequences; 20% to 30% were counted once. 3% of the sample is taken by the ten largest.

The CDR3 goes from the cysteine to the phenylalanine over 14 residues. Left in the record is the CDR3 DNA by itself, 42 bases read in frame from the first base. V is trimmed back by 5 bases and J by 8 bases, and the junction contains 7 bases that no gene match accounts for. The CDR1 and CDR2 encoded by the germline V gene are SGHTA and FQGTGA. Another study also made use of these data, one on T cells of mothers and their children. Taken from the second paper: Nine systemically healthy Caucasian individuals served as donors, namely three mothers together with their six children. cDNA synthesis consumed the entire amount of extracted RNA, loaded at roughly 1.5 ug RNA in each 15 ul reaction. Sample barcodes and 2-4 random nucleotides were added via the M1S primer in the second PCR. More than 8 million TCR beta CDR3 reads were obtained from each mother, and some 3 million reads were obtained from each child. Thymic selection similarly shapes TCR recombination output in related and unrelated pairs, with minor effect from inherited differences. Normalized repertoire overlap was always slightly but never significantly higher in related than unrelated mother-child pairs. No persistent microchimeric T cell clones were detected, at a sensitivity of 90 to 100 clones per million clonotypes. In the study, deep NGS was used to compare the TCR beta repertoires of mothers and children, and features distinguishing related mother-child pairs from unrelated individuals were sought. Mothers averaged about 40 +/- 4 years of age and children averaged 11 +/- 4 years. After adapters were ligated using NEBNext reagents, the libraries underwent 100+100 nt paired-end sequencing on an Illumina HiSeq 2000. To prevent cross-contamination, the mother and child libraries were prepared one month apart and sequenced in separate runs. Each donor had between about 450,000 and 2,100,000 distinct TCR beta clonotypes identified. Naive TCR beta clonotypes were estimated from low-frequency clonotypes matched to each donor's FACS-determined naive share, without sorting.

The sequencing input was blood. The sequence links TRBV7-3 to TRBJ2-4; TRBD2 matches 9 bases in the middle. The sequence was collected from a boy between 5 and 17 years old in good health. The CDR3 in this case is CASSPSGAGDIQYF. The nucleotides read TGTGCCAGCAGCCCTAGCGGGGCTGGAGACATTCAGTACTTC.